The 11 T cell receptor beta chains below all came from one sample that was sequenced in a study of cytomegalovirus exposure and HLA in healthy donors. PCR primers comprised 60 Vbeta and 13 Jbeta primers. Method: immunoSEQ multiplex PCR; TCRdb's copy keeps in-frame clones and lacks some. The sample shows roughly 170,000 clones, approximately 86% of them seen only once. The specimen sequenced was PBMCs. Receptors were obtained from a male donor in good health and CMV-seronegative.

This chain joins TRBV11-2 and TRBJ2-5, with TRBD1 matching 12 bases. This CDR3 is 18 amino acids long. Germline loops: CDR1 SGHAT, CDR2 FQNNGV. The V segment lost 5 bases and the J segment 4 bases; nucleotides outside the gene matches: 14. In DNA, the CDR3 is TGTGCCAGCAGCCCTAGGATGGGACAGGGGGCGCCGGGAGAGACCCAGTACTTC. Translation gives CASSPRMGQGAPGETQYF.

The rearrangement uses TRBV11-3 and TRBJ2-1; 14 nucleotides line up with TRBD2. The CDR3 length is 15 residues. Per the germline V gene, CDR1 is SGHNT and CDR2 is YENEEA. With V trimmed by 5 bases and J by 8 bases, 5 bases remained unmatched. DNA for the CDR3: TGTGCCAGCAGCCAAGGACTAGCGGGGGGCGATGAGCAGTTCTTC. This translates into CASSQGLAGGDEQFF. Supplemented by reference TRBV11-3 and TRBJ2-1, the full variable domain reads EAGVVQSPRYKIIEKKQPVAFWCNPISGHNTLYWYLQNLGQGPELLIRYENEEAVDDSQLPKDRFSAERLKGVDSTLKIQPAELGDSAVYLCASSQGLAGGDEQFFGPGTRLTVL.

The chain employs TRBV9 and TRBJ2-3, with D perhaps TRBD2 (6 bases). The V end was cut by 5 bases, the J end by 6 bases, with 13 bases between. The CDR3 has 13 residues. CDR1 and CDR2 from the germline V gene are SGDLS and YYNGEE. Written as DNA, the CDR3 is TGTGCCAGCAGTCTTGGACTATTGGATACGCAGTATTTT. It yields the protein CASSLGLLDTQYF.

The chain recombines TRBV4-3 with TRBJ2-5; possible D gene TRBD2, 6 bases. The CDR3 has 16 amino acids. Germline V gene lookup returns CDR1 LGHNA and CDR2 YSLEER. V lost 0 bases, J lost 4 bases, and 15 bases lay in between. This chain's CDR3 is CASSQEPGAAGETQYF. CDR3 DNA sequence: TGCGCCAGCAGCCAAGAGCCAGGCGCAGCGGGAGAGACCCAGTACTTC.

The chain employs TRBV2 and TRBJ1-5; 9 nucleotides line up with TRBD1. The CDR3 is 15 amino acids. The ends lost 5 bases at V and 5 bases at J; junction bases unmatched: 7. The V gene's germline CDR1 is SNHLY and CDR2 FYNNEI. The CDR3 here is CASSRDRVIDQPQHF. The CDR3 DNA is TGTGCCAGCAGTCGGGACAGGGTCATTGATCAGCCCCAGCATTTT.

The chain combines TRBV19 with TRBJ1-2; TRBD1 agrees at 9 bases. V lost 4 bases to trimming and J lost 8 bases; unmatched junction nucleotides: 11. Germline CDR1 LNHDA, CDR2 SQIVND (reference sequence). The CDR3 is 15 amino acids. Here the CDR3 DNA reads TGTGCCAGTAGTAGGGGAAGGGACAGGGCGTTGGGCTACACCTTC. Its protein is CASSRGRDRALGYTF.

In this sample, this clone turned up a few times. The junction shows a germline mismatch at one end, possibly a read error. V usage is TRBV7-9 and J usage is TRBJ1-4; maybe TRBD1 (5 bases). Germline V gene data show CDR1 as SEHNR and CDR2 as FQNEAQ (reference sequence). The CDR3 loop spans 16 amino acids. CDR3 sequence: CSSSPPTRVTGEKLFF. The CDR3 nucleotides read TGTTCCAGCAGCCCGCCAACCAGGGTTACCGGGGAAAAACTGTTTTTT.

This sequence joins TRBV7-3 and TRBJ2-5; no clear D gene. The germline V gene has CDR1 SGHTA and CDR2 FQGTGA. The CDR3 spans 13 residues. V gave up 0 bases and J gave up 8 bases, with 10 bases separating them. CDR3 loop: CASSLTPARTQYF. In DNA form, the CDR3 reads TGTGCCAGCAGCTTAACCCCGGCTAGAACCCAGTACTTC.

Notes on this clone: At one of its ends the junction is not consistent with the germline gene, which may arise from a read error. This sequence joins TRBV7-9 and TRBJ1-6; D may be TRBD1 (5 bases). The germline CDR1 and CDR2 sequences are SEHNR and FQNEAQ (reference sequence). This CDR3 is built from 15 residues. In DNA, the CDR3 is TGTTCCAGCACAGGCCAGACCTTTCGAAATTCACCCCTCCACTTT. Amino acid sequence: CSSTGQTFRNSPLHF.

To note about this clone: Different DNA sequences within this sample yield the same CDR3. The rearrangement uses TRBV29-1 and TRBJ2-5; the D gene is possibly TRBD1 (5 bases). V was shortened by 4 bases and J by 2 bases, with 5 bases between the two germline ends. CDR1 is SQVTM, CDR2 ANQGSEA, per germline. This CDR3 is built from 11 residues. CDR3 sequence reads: CSVGQQETQYF. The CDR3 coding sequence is TGCAGCGTTGGACAGCAAGAGACCCAGTACTTC. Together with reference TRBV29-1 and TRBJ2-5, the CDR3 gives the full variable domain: SAVISQKPSRDICQRGTSLTIQCQVDSQVTMMFWYRQQPGQSLTLIATANQGSEATYESGFVIDKFPISRPNLTFSTLTVSNMSPEDSSIYLCSVGQQETQYFGPGTRLLVL.

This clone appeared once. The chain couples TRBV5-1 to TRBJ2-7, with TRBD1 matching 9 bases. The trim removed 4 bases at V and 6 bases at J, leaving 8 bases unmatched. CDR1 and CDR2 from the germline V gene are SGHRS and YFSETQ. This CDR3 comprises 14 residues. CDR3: CASSMGQGNGEQYF. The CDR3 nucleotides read TGCGCCAGCAGCATGGGACAGGGTAACGGCGAGCAGTACTTC.